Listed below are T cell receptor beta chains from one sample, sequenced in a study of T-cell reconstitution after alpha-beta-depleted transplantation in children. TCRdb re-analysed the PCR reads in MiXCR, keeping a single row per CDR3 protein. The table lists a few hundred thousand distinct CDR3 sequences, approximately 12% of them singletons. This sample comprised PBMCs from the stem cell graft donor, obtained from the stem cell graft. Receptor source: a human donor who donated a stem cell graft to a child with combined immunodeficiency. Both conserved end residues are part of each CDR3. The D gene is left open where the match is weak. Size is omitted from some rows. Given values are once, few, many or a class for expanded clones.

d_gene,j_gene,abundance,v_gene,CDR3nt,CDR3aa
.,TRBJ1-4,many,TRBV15,TGTGCCACCAGCAGAGATCGATCTAATGAAAAACTGTTTTTT,CATSRDRSNEKLFF
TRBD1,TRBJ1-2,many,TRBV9,TGTGCCAGCAGCGCTCTGACAGGGGGAGACGATGGCTACACCTTC,CASSALTGGDDGYTF
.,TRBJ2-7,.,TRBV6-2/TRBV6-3,TGTGCCAGCAGTTACAACGGACCCTACGAGCAGTACTTC,CASSYNGPYEQYF
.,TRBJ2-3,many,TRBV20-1,TGCAGTGCTCCCTACCAGCGGGGCACAGATACGCAGTATTTT,CSAPYQRGTDTQYF
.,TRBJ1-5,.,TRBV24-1,TGTGCCACCAGTGAAGATCCGGGGAGCAATCAGCCCCAGCATTTT,CATSEDPGSNQPQHF
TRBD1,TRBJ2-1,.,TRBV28,TGTGCCAGCAGACGTACCTTGGACAGGAACAATGAGCAGTTCTTC,CASRRTLDRNNEQFF
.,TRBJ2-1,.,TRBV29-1,TGCAGCGTTGAAGCGGGACTTCTTCTTTTCTACAATGAGCAGTTCTTC,CSVEAGLLLFYNEQFF
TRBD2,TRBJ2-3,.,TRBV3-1,TGTGCCAGTCGGGGGGAGGCGACGGCAGATACGCAGTATTTT,CASRGEATADTQYF
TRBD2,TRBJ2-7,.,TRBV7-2,TGTGCCAGCAGCTTATCACCTGGACTAGCGGGCTACGAGCAGTACTTC,CASSLSPGLAGYEQYF
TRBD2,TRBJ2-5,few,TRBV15,TGTGCCACCAGCCGTGTTGACGGGAGGAGAGGAGAGACCCAGTACTTC,CATSRVDGRRGETQYF
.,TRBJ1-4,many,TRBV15,TGTGCCACCAGCAGAGAGTCGGGGTACGATGAAAAACTGTTTTTT,CATSRESGYDEKLFF
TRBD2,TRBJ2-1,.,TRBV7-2,TGTGCCAGCAGCTCCAATCCCGGACTAGCGGGAGGAGGGGATGAGCAGTTCTTC,CASSSNPGLAGGGDEQFF
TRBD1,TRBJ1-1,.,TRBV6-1,TGTGCCAGCAGAACCAGGGGGCTGACTGAAGCTTTCTTT,CASRTRGLTEAFF
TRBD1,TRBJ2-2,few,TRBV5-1,TGCGCCAGCAGCGACGGACAGGGGAGTACTGACACCGGGGAGCTGTTTTTT,CASSDGQGSTDTGELFF
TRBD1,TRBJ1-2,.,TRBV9,TGTGCCAGCAGCTCACGAACAGGGGAGGATGGCTACACCTTC,CASSSRTGEDGYTF
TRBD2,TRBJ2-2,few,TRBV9,TGTGCCAGCAGCGTAGGTCTAGCGGGCCGCACCGGGGAGCTGTTTTTT,CASSVGLAGRTGELFF
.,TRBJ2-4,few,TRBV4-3,TGCGCCAGCAGCCAAGTCCCTGGAAACATTCAGTACTTC,CASSQVPGNIQYF
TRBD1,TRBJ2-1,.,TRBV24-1,TGTGCCACCAGTGACCCCGGGACAGGGAACAATGAGCAGTTCTTC,CATSDPGTGNNEQFF
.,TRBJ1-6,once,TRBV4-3,TGCGCCAGCAGCCAAGGGTTCAGGGTCAATTCACCCCTCCACTTT,CASSQGFRVNSPLHF
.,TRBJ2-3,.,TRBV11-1,TGTGCCAGCAGCTTACCGCTCGACAGTTCCCGAGGCGCAGATACGCAGTATTTT,CASSLPLDSSRGADTQYF
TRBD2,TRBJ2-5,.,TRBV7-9,TGTGCCAGCAGCTTAGTGACTAGCGGGAGTAGCCAAGAGACCCAGTACTTC,CASSLVTSGSSQETQYF
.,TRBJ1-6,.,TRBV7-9,TGTGCCAGCAGCCCATCAGGGGAATCACCCCTCCACTTT,CASSPSGESPLHF
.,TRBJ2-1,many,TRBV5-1,TGTGCCAGCAGCCCGGACTACAATGAGCAGTTCTTC,CASSPDYNEQFF
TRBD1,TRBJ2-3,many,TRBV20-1,TGCAGTGCTGGATCCCCGACAGGGGGCGCAGATACGCAGTATTTT,CSAGSPTGGADTQYF
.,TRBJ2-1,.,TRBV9,TGTGCCAGCAGCGAACAGGGCCGCCCCTACAATGAGCAGTTCTTC,CASSEQGRPYNEQFF
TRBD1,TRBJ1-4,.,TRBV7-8,TGTGCCAGCACGAAGGTGAAGGGACAGGGTGATGAAAAACTGTTTTTT,CASTKVKGQGDEKLFF